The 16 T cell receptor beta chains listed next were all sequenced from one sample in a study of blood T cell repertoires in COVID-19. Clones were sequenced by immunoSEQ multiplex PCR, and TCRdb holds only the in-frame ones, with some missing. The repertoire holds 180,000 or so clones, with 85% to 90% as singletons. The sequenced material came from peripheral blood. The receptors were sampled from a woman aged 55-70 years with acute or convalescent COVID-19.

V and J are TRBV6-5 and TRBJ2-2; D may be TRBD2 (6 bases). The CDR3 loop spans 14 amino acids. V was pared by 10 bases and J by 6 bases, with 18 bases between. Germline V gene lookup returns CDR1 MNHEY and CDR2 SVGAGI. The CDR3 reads CATIRLEGAGELFF. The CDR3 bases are TGTGCCACCATCCGACTAGAAGGGGCCGGGGAGCTGTTTTTT.

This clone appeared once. CDR3 nucleotides: TGTGCCAGCAGCTTAGCGGGGGGACTAGCACTAGGAGGAGATACGCAGTATTTT. This codes for CASSLAGGLALGGDTQYF. J is TRBJ2-3 and V is TRBV7-2; TRBD2 matches 9 bases. CDR1 and CDR2 from the germline V gene are SGHTA and FQGNSA. The CDR3 is made up of 18 amino acids. Unmatched junction bases numbered 12, after V lost 0 bases and J lost 5 bases.

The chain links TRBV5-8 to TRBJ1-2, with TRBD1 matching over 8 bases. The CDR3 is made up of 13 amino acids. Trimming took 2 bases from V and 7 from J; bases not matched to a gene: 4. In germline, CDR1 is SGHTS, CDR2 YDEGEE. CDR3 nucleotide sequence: TGTGCCAGCAGCTTAAACAGGGGGAGTGGCTACACCTTC. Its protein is CASSLNRGSGYTF.

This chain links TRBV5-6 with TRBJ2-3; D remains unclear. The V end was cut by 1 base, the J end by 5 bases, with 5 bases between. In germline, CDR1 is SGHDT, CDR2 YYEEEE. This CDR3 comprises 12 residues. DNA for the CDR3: TGTGCCAGCAGCTTGCGAGTAGATACGCAGTATTTT. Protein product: CASSLRVDTQYF.

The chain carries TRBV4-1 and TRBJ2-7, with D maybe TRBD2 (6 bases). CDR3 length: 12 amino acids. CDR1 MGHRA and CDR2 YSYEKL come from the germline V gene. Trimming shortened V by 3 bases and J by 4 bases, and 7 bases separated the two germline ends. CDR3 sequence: CASSQGLYEQYV. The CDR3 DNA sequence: TGCGCCAGCAGCCAGGGACTTTACGAGCAGTACGTC.

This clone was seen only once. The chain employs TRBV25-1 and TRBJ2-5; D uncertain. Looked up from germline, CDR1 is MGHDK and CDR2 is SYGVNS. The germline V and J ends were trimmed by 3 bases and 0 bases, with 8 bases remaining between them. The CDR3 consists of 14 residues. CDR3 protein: CASSDAGYQETQYF. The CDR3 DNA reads TGTGCCAGCAGTGATGCAGGATACCAAGAGACCCAGTACTTC. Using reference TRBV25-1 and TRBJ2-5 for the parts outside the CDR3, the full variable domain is EADIYQTPRYLVIGTGKKITLECSQTMGHDKMYWYQQDPGMELHLIHYSYGVNSTEKGDLSSESTVSRIRTEHFPLTLESARPSHTSQYLCASSDAGYQETQYFGPGTRLLVL.

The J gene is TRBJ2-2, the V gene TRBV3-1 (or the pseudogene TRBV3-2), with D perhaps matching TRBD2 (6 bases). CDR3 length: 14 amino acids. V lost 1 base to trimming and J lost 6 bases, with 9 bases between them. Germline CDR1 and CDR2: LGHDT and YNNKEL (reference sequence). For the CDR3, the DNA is TGTGCCAGCAGCCAAGGACTAGTATCCGGGGAGCTGTTTTTT. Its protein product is CASSQGLVSGELFF.

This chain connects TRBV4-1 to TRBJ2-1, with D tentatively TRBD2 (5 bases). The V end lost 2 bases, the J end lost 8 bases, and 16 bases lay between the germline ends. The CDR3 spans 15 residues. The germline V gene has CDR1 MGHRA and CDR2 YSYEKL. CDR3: CASSQSGVRSDEQFF. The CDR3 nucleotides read TGCGCCAGCAGCCAAAGCGGAGTGAGATCCGATGAGCAGTTCTTC.

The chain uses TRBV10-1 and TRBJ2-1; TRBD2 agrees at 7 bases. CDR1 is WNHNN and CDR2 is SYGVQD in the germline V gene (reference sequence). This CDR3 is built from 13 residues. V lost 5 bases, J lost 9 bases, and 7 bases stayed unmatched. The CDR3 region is CASSSRGVTEQFF. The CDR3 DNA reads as TGCGCCAGCAGTTCCCGGGGGGTGACTGAGCAGTTCTTC.

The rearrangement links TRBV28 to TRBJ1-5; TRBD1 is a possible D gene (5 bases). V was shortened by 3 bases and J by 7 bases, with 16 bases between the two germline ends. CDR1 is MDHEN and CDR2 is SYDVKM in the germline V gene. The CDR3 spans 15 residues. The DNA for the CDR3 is TGTGCCAGCAGTTTTTCAGGGATAAGTTCCCAGCCCCAGCATTTT. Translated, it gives CASSFSGISSQPQHF.

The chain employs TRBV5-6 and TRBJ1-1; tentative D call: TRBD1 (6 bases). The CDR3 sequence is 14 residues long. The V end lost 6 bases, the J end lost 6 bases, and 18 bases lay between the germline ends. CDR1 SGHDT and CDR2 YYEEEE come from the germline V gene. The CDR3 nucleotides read TGTGCCAGCAACAACAGGGTAACTTGGTCTGAAGCTTTCTTT. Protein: CASNNRVTWSEAFF. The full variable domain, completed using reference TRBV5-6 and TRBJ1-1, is DAGVTQSPTHLIKTRGQQVTLRCSPKSGHDTVSWYQQALGQGPQFIFQYYEEEERQRGNFPDRFSGHQFPNYSSELNVNALLLGDSALYLCASNNRVTWSEAFFGQGTRLTVV.

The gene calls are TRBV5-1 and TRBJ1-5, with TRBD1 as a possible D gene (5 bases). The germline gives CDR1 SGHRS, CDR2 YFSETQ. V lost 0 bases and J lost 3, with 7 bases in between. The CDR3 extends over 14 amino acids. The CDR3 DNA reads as TGCGCCAGCAGCTTGGGTGGGGCCAATCAGCCCCAGCATTTT. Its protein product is CASSLGGANQPQHF.

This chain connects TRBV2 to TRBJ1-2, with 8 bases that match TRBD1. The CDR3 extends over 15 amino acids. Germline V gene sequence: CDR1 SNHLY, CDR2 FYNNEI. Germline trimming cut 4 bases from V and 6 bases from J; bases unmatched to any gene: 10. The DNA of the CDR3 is TGTGCCAGCAGTGTCAAAGGACAGGGTTCAAATGGCTACACCTTC. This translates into CASSVKGQGSNGYTF.

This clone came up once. CDR3 coding DNA: TGTGCCAGCAGCCAAGGGTGGCCGGGTTACACCTTC. Translating it yields CASSQGWPGYTF. The chain joins TRBV3-1 (or the pseudogene TRBV3-2) to TRBJ1-2; D gene unclear. The CDR3 extends over 12 amino acids. Germline values: CDR1 LGHDT, CDR2 YNNKEL (reference sequence). Trimming removed 1 base from V and 11 bases from J, with 11 bases in between.

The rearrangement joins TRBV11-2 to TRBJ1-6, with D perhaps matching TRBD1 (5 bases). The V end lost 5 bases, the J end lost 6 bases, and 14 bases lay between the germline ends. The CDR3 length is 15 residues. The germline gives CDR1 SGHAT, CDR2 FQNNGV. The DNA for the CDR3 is TGTGCCAGCAGCCCAGGGCCGGGACTTAATTCACCCCTCCACTTT. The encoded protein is CASSPGPGLNSPLHF.

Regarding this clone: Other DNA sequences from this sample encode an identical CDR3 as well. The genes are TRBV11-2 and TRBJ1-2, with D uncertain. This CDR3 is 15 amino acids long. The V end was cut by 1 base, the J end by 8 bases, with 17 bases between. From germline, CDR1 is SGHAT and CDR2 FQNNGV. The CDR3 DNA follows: TGTGCCAGCAGCTTAGTTCCAGGTTGGAATTACGGCTACACCTTC. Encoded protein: CASSLVPGWNYGYTF. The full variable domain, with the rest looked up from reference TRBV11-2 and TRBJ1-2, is EAGVAQSPRYKIIEKRQSVAFWCNPISGHATLYWYQQILGQGPKLLIQFQNNGVVDDSQLPKDRFSAERLKGVDSTLKIQPAKLEDSAVYLCASSLVPGWNYGYTFGSGTRLTVV.